The rows below give T cell receptor beta chains drawn from one sample of a study of cytomegalovirus exposure and HLA in healthy donors. Profiling relied on immunoSEQ multiplex PCR, and the TCRdb table lists in-frame clones only, not all of them. The table shows some 120,000 clones, with about three quarters occurring only once. Specimen: PBMCs. The receptor source for this set is a man aged 40-49 years in good health and CMV-seropositive. CDR3s include the opening cysteine and the closing phenylalanine or tryptophan. D genes are given only for firm matches. Clone size, where shown, is once, few, many, or a class for clones that have expanded.

j_gene,v_gene,abundance,d_gene,CDR3aa,CDR3nt
TRBJ1-6,TRBV2,-,-,CASSVFFGGYSPLHF,TGTGCCAGCAGTGTGTTTTTCGGGGGGTATTCACCCCTCCACTTT
TRBJ2-5,TRBV28,-,TRBD1,CASSSGTGRQTQYF,TGTGCCAGCAGTTCCGGGACAGGGAGGCAGACCCAGTACTTC
TRBJ2-1,TRBV19,-,TRBD1,CASSTRTGGAWMSSYNEQFF,TGTGCCAGTAGTACGAGGACAGGGGGTGCCTGGATGAGCTCCTACAATGAGCAGTTCTTC
TRBJ1-1,TRBV5-4,few,-,CASSDRDYAYGAFF,TGTGCCAGCAGCGACCGGGACTATGCCTACGGGGCTTTCTTT
TRBJ1-2,TRBV4-1,-,-,CASSPRAEPYGYTF,TGCGCCAGCAGCCCGCGGGCGGAACCCTATGGCTACACCTTC
TRBJ2-3,TRBV28,-,TRBD2,CASSLAGGGDTDTQYF,TGTGCCAGTTCATTAGCGGGAGGGGGGGATACAGATACGCAGTATTTT
TRBJ2-7,TRBV30,-,-,CAYEQGPYEQYF,TGTGCCTATGAACAGGGCCCCTACGAGCAGTACTTC
TRBJ1-1,TRBV6-5,-,-,CASSYEESNTEAFF,TGTGCCAGCAGTTACGAGGAATCGAACACTGAAGCTTTCTTT
TRBJ2-2,TRBV19,-,TRBD2,CASSRLAGGLTGELFF,TGTGCCAGTAGTAGACTAGCGGGAGGTCTCACCGGGGAGCTGTTTTTT
TRBJ2-1,TRBV9,-,TRBD2,CASSAFLAGGSYNEQFF,TGTGCCAGCAGCGCCTTCCTAGCGGGGGGTTCCTACAATGAGCAGTTCTTC
TRBJ2-2,TRBV7-9,few,-,CASSSLTGELFF,TGTGCCAGCAGCTCACTAACCGGGGAGCTGTTTTTT
TRBJ1-1,TRBV13,few,-,CASSLEGLDTEAFF,TGTGCCAGCAGCTTAGAGGGGTTGGACACTGAAGCTTTCTTT
TRBJ2-7,TRBV6-6,-,-,CASSYGGNYEQYF,TGTGCCAGCAGTTACGGAGGTAACTACGAGCAGTACTTC
TRBJ2-7,TRBV19,once,-,CASSNPWRRGSYEQYF,TGTGCCAGTAGTAACCCTTGGAGGCGGGGCTCCTACGAGCAGTACTTC
TRBJ2-1,TRBV27,-,TRBD1,CASRAGTGGYQQFF,TGTGCCAGCAGAGCGGGGACAGGGGGTTATCAGCAGTTCTTC
TRBJ2-1,TRBV5-1,-,TRBD2,CASSLVPAGDSGSYNEQFF,TGCGCCAGCAGCTTGGTTCCAGCGGGGGACTCAGGCTCCTACAATGAGCAGTTCTTC
TRBJ1-2,TRBV29-1,-,-,CSVGSDGGRSGGYTF,TGCAGCGTGGGATCAGACGGGGGGAGGTCGGGTGGCTACACCTTC
TRBJ2-2,TRBV5-6,once,TRBD1,CASSLTVTGGAGELFF,TGTGCCAGCAGCTTGACCGTGACAGGGGGTGCCGGGGAGCTGTTTTTT
TRBJ2-7,TRBV28,-,-,CASSPPGYEQYF,TGTGCCAGCAGTCCTCCAGGCTACGAGCAGTACTTC
TRBJ2-7,TRBV7-2,-,-,CASSLGGGGAIEQYF,TGTGCCAGCAGCTTAGGGGGTGGGGGGGCGATAGAGCAGTACTTC
TRBJ2-5,TRBV4-1,-,-,CASSQEGGAAQETQYF,TGCGCCAGCAGCCAAGAAGGCGGAGCGGCCCAAGAGACCCAGTACTTC
TRBJ1-2,TRBV14,-,-,CASSSPGVYTF,TGTGCCAGCAGCTCCCCGGGGGTCTACACCTTC
TRBJ1-6,TRBV5-4,-,TRBD1,CASSSLRTGKNSPLHF,TGTGCCAGCAGCTCTCTCCGGACAGGAAAGAATTCACCCCTCCACTTT
TRBJ2-7,TRBV5-8,-,-,CASSLQGLSYEQYF,TGTGCCAGCAGCTTACAGGGCCTCTCCTACGAGCAGTACTTC
TRBJ1-2,TRBV6-5,few,-,CASKFGRSGYGYTF,TGTGCCAGCAAATTCGGGAGGAGCGGCTATGGCTACACCTTC
TRBJ2-1,TRBV5-1,-,TRBD2,CASSPTSGKYNEQFF,TGCGCCAGCAGCCCGACTAGCGGGAAGTACAATGAGCAGTTCTTC
TRBJ1-5,TRBV5-1,-,TRBD1,CASSFTGGTNQPQHF,TGCGCCAGCAGCTTCACAGGGGGAACCAATCAGCCCCAGCATTTT
TRBJ2-1,TRBV14,-,TRBD1,CASSLRTGGGEQFF,TGTGCCAGCAGCCTTCGGACAGGGGGAGGTGAGCAGTTCTTC
TRBJ1-5,TRBV6-1,-,-,CASRLNQPQHF,TGTGCCAGCCGGTTAAATCAGCCCCAGCATTTT
TRBJ2-1,TRBV27,-,TRBD2,CASGAGTSFRNEQFF,TGTGCCAGCGGCGCCGGGACTAGTTTTCGTAATGAGCAGTTCTTC
TRBJ1-1,TRBV7-8,-,-,CASSSQMNTEAFF,TGTGCCAGCAGCTCCCAGATGAACACTGAAGCTTTCTTT
TRBJ2-3,TRBV4-1,-,-,CASSPGAGVYTDTQYF,TGCGCCAGCAGTCCAGGGGCGGGGGTTTACACAGATACGCAGTATTTT
TRBJ2-2,TRBV6-1,few,TRBD1,CASNLDRANTGELFF,TGTGCCAGCAACCTCGACAGGGCGAACACCGGGGAGCTGTTTTTT
TRBJ2-1,TRBV19,-,-,CASSILGQSYNEQFF,TGTGCCAGTAGTATCCTAGGACAGAGCTACAATGAGCAGTTCTTC
TRBJ1-1,TRBV10-1,few,-,CASSERWEYENTEAFF,TGCGCCAGCAGTGAGCGGTGGGAGTACGAGAACACTGAAGCTTTCTTT
TRBJ2-1,TRBV5-1,-,-,CASSLDGLGNEQFF,TGCGCCAGCAGCTTGGATGGCCTAGGCAATGAGCAGTTCTTC
TRBJ1-5,TRBV19,-,TRBD1,CASRITGEDQPQHF,TGTGCCAGTAGAATCACAGGGGAAGATCAGCCCCAGCATTTT
TRBJ2-7,TRBV28,-,TRBD1,CASSSLTDRAAEQYF,TGTGCCAGCAGTTCCCTGACTGACAGGGCAGCCGAGCAGTACTTC
TRBJ1-5,TRBV29-1,-,-,CSVKQGNNQPQHF,TGCAGCGTTAAACAGGGCAACAATCAGCCCCAGCATTTT
TRBJ2-2,TRBV7-9,few,TRBD1,CASSSGQEYTGELFF,TGTGCCAGCAGTTCGGGACAGGAGTACACCGGGGAGCTGTTTTTT
TRBJ1-4,TRBV5-4,few,-,CASSSGTLSNEKLFF,TGTGCCAGCAGCTCGGGGACATTATCTAATGAAAAACTGTTTTTT
TRBJ2-5,TRBV27,few,TRBD1,CASSRPGQGLETQYF,TGTGCCAGCAGTCGACCGGGACAGGGGCTGGAGACCCAGTACTTC
TRBJ1-5,TRBV27,-,-,CASSLVRVGQPQHF,TGTGCCAGCAGTTTAGTGCGGGTCGGTCAGCCCCAGCATTTT
TRBJ1-4,TRBV5-1,-,-,CASSLSGGEEKLFF,TGCGCCAGCAGCTTGTCCGGGGGAGAAGAAAAACTGTTTTTT
TRBJ2-7,TRBV2,few,TRBD2,CASSGTGTSGTYEQYF,TGTGCCAGCAGTGGAACCGGGACTAGCGGAACCTACGAGCAGTACTTC
TRBJ1-6,TRBV10-3,-,-,CAIRTADESGSPLHF,TGTGCCATCAGGACCGCGGACGAGTCGGGGTCACCCCTCCACTTT
TRBJ1-6,TRBV2,-,-,CASARGWSVNSPLHF,TGTGCCAGCGCCCGAGGCTGGTCAGTTAATTCACCCCTCCACTTT
TRBJ2-5,TRBV5-1,-,TRBD1,CASSFMTGGETQYF,TGCGCCAGCAGCTTTATGACAGGGGGAGAGACCCAGTACTTC
TRBJ1-2,TRBV5-4,-,TRBD1,CASSLPDRANYGYTF,TGTGCCAGCAGCTTACCGGACAGGGCGAACTATGGCTACACCTTC
TRBJ2-7,TRBV30,-,-,CAWSGGQLIYEQYF,TGTGCCTGGAGTGGCGGACAGCTAATCTACGAGCAGTACTTC
TRBJ1-1,TRBV28,-,TRBD1,CASSLRQGAGTEAFF,TGTGCCAGCAGTTTAAGGCAGGGGGCGGGAACTGAAGCTTTCTTT
TRBJ2-3,TRBV10-2,once,TRBD2,CASRGPSGDTQYF,TGCGCCAGCAGAGGGCCTAGCGGCGATACGCAGTATTTT
TRBJ1-1,TRBV19,-,-,CASTNRDNTEAFF,TGTGCCAGTACGAACAGGGATAACACTGAAGCTTTCTTT
TRBJ1-4,TRBV28,-,-,CASSLTGYQEKLFF,TGTGCCAGCAGTCTGACAGGCTACCAAGAAAAACTGTTTTTT
TRBJ2-7,TRBV30,-,-,CAWSVSGRTYEQYF,TGTGCCTGGAGTGTTAGCGGCCGCACCTACGAGCAGTACTTC
TRBJ2-6,TRBV30,-,TRBD1,CAASRDRGLSGANVLTF,TGTGCCGCTTCCCGGGACAGGGGGCTTTCTGGGGCCAACGTCCTGACTTTC
TRBJ1-1,TRBV7-9,-,TRBD1,CASSPPGQRDMNTEAFF,TGTGCCAGCAGCCCACCGGGACAGAGGGATATGAACACTGAAGCTTTCTTT